The 2 T cell receptor beta chains listed next were all sequenced from one sample in a study of technical replicates of blood from several donors. TCRdb keeps only in-frame clones here, not all; method: immunoSEQ multiplex PCR. The data contain around 79,000 clones, approximately 91% of them seen just once; the ten biggest clones take up approximately 0.4%. Material for sequencing was T cells isolated from PBMCs. These receptors were taken from a human donor in good health. Some clones in this sample may be carry-over from other donors' samples.

The rearrangement links TRBV2 to TRBJ2-7; possibly TRBD1 for D (5 bases). Trimming removed 6 bases from V and 6 bases from J, with 12 bases in between. CDR3 size: 12 residues. CDR1 is SNHLY and CDR2 is FYNNEI in the germline V gene. CDR3 region: CASRKGVGEQYF. The DNA for the CDR3 is TGTGCCAGCAGGAAAGGGGTAGGCGAGCAGTACTTC. The complete variable domain, with remaining parts taken from reference TRBV2 and TRBJ2-7, reads EPEVTQTPSHQVTQMGQEVILRCVPISNHLYFYWYRQILGQKVEFLVSFYNNEISEKSEIFDDQFSVERPDGSNFTLKIRSTKLEDSAMYFCASRKGVGEQYFGPGTRLTVT.

The gene calls are TRBV5-4 and TRBJ1-1; 11 nucleotides agree with TRBD1. CDR3 length equals 16 residues. The ends lost 4 bases at V and 4 bases at J; junction bases unmatched: 9. Germline lookup yields CDR1 SGHNT and CDR2 YYREEE (reference sequence). CDR3 in amino acids: CASSGWTGGRGTEAFF. The CDR3 DNA is TGTGCCAGCAGCGGATGGACAGGGGGCAGAGGCACTGAAGCTTTCTTT.